This T cell receptor beta chain was sequenced in a study of blood T cell repertoires in COVID-19. The overall study: The cDNA or gDNA used as material had been derived from T cells, B-cell-depleted T cells, or PBMCs.

Original handling: Amplified reference gene primers provided the basis for estimating nucleated cell counts. Clones were read by immunoSEQ multiplex PCR, and TCRdb kept only the in-frame ones, dropping some. V and J calls and clone size come straight from that table; D and trimming were deduced from the DNA. The repertoire has 40,000 to 50,000 clones, under 95% of them found once; the top ten carry approximately 4%. There are 14 residues in the CDR3. The ends lost 10 bases at V and 0 bases at J; junction bases unmatched: 9. Germline loops: CDR1 MDHEN, CDR2 SYDVKM. The specimen sequenced was peripheral blood. This sequence joins TRBV28 and TRBJ2-7; 7 nucleotides match TRBD2. The TCR was taken from a human donor in a cohort sampled during active COVID-19. CDR3 DNA sequence: TGTGCCACCACGCGCGGGGGTTCCTCCTACGAGCAGTACTTC. It codes for CATTRGGSSYEQYF.